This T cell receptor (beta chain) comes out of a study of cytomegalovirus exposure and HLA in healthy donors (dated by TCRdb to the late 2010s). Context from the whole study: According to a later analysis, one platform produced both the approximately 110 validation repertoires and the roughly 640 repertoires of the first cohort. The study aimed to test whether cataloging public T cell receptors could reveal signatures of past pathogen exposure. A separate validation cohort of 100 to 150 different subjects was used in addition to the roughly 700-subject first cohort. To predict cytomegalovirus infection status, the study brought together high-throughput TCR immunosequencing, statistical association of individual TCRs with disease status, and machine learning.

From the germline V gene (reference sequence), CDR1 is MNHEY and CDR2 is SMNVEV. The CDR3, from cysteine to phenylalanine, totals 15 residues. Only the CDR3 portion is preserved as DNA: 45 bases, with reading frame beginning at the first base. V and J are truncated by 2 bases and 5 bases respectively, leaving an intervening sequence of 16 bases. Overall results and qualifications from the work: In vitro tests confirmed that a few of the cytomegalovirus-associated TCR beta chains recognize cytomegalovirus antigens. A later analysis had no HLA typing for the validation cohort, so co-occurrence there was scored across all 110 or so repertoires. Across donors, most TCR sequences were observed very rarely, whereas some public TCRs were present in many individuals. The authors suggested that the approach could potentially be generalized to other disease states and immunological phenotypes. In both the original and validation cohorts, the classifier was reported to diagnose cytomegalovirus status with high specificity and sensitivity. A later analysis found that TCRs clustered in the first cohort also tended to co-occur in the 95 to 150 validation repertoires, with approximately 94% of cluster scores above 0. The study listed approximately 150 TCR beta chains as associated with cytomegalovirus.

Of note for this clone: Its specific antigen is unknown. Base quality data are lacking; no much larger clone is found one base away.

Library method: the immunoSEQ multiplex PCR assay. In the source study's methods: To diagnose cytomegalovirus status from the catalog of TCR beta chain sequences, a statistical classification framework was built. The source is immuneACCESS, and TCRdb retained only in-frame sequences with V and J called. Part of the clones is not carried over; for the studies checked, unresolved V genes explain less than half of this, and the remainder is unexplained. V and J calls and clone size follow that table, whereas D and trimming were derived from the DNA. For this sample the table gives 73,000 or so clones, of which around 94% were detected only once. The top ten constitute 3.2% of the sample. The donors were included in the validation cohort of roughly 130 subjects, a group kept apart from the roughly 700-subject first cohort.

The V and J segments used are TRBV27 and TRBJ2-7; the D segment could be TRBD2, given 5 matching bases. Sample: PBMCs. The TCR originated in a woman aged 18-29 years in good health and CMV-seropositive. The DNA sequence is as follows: TGTGCCAGCAGTTTACGCGGCGGGCCTGGCCACGAGCAGTACTTC. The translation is CASSLRGGPGHEQYF.